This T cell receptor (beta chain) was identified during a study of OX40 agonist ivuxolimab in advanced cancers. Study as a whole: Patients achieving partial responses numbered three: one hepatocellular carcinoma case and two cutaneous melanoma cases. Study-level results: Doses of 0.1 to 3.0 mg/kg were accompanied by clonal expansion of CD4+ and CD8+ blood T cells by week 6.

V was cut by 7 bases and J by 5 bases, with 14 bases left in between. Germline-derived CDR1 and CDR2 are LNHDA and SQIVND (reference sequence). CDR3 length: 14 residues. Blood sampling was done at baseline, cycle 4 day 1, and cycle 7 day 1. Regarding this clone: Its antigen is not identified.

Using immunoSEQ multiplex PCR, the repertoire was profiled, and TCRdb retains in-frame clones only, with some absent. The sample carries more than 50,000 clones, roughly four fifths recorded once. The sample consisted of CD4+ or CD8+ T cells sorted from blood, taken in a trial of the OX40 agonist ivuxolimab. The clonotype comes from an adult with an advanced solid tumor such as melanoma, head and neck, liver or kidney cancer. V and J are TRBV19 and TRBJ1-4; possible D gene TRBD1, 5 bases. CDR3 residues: CASMGWQGNEKLFF. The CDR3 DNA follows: TGTGCCAGTATGGGTTGGCAGGGAAATGAAAAACTGTTTTTT.